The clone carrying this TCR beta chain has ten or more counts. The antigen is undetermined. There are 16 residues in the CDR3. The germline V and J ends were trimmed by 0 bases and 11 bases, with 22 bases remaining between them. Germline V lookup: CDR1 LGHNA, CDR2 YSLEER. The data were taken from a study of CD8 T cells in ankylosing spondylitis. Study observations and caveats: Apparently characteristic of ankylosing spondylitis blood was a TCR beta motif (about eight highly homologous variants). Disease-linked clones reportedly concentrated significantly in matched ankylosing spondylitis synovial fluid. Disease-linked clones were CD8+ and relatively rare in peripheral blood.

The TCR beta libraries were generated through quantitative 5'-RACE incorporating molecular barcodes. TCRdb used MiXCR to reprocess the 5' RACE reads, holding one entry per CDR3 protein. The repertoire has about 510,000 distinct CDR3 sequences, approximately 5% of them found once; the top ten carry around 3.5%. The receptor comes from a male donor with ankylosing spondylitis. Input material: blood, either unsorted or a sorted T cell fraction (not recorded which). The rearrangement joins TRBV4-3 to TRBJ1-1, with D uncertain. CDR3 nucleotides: TGCGCCAGCAGCCAAGATCACGGAGGCAATTCCTTCTCTGCTTTCTTT. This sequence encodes CASSQDHGGNSFSAFF.